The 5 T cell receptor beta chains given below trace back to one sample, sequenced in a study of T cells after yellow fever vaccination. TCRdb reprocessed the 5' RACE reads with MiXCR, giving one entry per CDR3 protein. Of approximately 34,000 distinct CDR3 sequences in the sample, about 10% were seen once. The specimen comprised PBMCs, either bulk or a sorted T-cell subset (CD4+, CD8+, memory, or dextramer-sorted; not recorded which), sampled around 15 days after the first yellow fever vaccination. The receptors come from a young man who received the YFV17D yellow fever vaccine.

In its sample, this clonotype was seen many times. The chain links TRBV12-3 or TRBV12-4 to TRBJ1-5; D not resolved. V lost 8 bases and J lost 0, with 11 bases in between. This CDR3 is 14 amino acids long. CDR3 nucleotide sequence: TGTGCCAGCCATCCCGGTTATAGCAATCAGCCCCAGCATTTT. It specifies CASHPGYSNQPQHF.

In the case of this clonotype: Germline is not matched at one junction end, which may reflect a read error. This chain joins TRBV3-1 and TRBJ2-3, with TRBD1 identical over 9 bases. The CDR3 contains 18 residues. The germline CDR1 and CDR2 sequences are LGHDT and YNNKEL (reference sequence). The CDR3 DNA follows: TGTGCCAGCTGCCAAGATAGAACTGGGACAGGGCCACTAGATACGCAGTATTTT. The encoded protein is CASCQDRTGTGPLDTQYF.

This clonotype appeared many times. This chain's CDR3 is CASSPGTVNTGELFF. CDR3 in DNA: TGTGCCAGCAGCCCAGGGACGGTGAACACCGGGGAGCTGTTTTTT. The V and J genes are TRBV7-3 and TRBJ2-2; D tentatively fits TRBD1 or TRBD2 (5 bases each). Germline values: CDR1 SGHTA, CDR2 FQGTGA. V was clipped by 5 bases and J by 1 base, with 11 bases between them. The CDR3 sequence is 15 residues long.

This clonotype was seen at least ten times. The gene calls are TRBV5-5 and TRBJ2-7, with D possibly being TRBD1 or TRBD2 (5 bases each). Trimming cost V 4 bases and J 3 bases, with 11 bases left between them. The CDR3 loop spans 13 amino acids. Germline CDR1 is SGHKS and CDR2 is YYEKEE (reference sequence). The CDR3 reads CASSPGQVYEQYF. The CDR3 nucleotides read TGTGCCAGCAGCCCGGGGCAGGTCTACGAGCAGTACTTC.

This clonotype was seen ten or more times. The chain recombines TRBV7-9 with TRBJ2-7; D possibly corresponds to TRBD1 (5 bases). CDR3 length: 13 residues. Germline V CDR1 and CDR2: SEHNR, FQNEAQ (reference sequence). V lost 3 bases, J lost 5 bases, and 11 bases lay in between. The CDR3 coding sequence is TGTGCCAGCAGCTTCTGGGGCAGGGACGAGCAGTACTTC. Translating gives CASSFWGRDEQYF.